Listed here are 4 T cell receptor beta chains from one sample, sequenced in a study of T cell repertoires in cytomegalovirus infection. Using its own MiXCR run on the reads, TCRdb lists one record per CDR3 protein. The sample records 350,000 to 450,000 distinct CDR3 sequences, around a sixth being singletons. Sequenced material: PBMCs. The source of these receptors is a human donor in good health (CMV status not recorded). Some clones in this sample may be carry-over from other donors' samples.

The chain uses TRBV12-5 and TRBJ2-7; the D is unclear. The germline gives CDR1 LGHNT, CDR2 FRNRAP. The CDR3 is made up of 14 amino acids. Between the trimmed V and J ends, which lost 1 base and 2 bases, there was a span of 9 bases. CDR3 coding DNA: TGTGCTAGTGGTTTGGGTGCAGGAGCCTACGAGCAGTACTTC. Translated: CASGLGAGAYEQYF. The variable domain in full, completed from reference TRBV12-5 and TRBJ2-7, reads DARVTQTPRHKVTEMGQEVTMRCQPILGHNTVFWYRQTMMQGLELLAYFRNRAPLDDSGMPKDRFSAEMPDATLATLKIQPSEPRDSAVYFCASGLGAGAYEQYFGPGTRLTVT.

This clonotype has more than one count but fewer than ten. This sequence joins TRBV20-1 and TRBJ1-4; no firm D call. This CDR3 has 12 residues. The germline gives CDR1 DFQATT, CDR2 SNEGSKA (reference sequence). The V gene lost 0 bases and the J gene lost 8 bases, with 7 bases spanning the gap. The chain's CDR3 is CSARDSGEKLFF. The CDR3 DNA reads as TGCAGTGCTAGAGATAGCGGCGAAAAACTGTTTTTT.

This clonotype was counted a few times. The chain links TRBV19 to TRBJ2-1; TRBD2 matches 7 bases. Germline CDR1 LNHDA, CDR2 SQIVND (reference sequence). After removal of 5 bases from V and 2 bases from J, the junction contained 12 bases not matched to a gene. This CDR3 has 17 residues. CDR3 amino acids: CASSSLGERDPYNEQFF. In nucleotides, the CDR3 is TGTGCCAGTAGTTCACTGGGAGAGCGGGACCCCTACAATGAGCAGTTCTTC.

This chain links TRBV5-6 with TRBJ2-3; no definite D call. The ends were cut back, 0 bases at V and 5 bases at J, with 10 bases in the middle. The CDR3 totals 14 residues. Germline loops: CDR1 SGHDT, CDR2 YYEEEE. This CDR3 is CASSLGPAEDTQYF. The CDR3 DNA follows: TGTGCCAGCAGCTTGGGACCAGCAGAAGATACGCAGTATTTT.